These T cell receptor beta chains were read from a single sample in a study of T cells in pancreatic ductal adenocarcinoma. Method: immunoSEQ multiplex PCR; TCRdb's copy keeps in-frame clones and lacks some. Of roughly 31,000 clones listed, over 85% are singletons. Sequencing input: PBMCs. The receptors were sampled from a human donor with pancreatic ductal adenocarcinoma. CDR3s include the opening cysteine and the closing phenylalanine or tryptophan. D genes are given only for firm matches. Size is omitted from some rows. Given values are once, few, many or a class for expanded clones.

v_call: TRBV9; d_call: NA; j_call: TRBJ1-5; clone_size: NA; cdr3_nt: TGTGCCAGCAGCGTCGCCGACGAGGGACCCCAGCATTTT; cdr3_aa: CASSVADEGPQHF
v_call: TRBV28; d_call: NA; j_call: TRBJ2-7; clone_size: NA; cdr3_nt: TGTGCCAGCAGCCTTTCCGGGGCGCCCTCCTACGAGCAGTACTTC; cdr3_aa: CASSLSGAPSYEQYF
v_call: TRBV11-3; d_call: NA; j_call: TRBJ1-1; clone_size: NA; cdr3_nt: TGTGCCAGCAGCTTGGCCGCCGGGAACCGCAAGCACGGAGCTTTCTTT; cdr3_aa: CASSLAAGNRKHGAFF
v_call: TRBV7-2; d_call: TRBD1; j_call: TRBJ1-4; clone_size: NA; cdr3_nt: TGTGCCAGCAGCCCACGACAGGGGGGAGTTGAAAAACTGTTTTTT; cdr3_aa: CASSPRQGGVEKLFF
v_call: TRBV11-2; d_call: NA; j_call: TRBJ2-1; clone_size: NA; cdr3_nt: TGTGCCAGCAGCCGACAGGCTAGCTCCTACAATGAGCAGTTCTTC; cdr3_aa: CASSRQASSYNEQFF
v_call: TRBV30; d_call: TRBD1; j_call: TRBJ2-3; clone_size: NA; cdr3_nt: TGTGCCTGGAGTGTAGGGGGCTCATCGCAGTATTTT; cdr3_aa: CAWSVGGSSQYF
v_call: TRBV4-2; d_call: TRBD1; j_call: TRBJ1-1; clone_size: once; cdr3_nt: TGTGCCAGCAGCCAAGTGGGGACAGGGAGGCTGTTTTCTGAAGCTTTCTTT; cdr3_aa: CASSQVGTGRLFSEAFF
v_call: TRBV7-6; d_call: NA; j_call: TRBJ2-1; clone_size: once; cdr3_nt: TGTGCCAGGAGGGACATCGCCAAATGTTGCGACAATGAGCAGTTCTTC; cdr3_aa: CARRDIAKCCDNEQFF
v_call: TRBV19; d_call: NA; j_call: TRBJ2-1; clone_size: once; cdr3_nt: TGTGCCAGTAGTATAGGGGACACCGGTTTCTTC; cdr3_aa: CASSIGDTGFF
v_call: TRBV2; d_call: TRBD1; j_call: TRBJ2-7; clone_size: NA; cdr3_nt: TGTGCCAGCAGTAATCCACAGGGGTCCAACGAGCAGTACTTC; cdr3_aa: CASSNPQGSNEQYF
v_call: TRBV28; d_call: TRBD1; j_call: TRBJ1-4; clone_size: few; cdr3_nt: TGTGCCTGCCCCCGACGGGACAGGGGCTGCCTACAGCATCTTGAGGATGAAAAACTGTTTTTT; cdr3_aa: CACPRRDRGCLQHLEDEKLFF
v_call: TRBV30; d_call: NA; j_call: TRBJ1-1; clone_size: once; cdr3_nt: TGTGCTCGCGGGGGGACCGGAAACACTGAAGCTTTCTTT; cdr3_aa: CARGGTGNTEAFF
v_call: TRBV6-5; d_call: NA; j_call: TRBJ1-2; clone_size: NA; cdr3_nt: TGTGCCAGCAGGACAACACAGGGCAACTATGGCTACACCTTC; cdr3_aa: CASRTTQGNYGYTF
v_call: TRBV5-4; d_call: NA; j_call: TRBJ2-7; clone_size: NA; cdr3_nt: TGTGCCAGCAGCAAAGGTGGACAGCCTGCTACGCAGCAGTACTTC; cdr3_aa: CASSKGGQPATQQYF
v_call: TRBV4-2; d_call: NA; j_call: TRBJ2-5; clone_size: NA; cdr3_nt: TGTGCCAGCAGCCAAGAATATGGGCCTAGGCCCCAGTACTTC; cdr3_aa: CASSQEYGPRPQYF